What follows is one T cell receptor beta chain and its context. Living in about two dozen US areas, the participants were between about 18 and 90 years of age. The sample comes from a study of blood T cell repertoires in COVID-19. This CDR3 has 12 residues. CDR1 and CDR2 from the germline V gene are SQVTM and ANQGSEA. V was clipped by 7 bases and J by 0 bases, with 9 bases between them. Source study methods: Reference gene primer amplification in the assay estimated nucleated cell counts. Sequencing was performed with immunoSEQ multiplex PCR; in TCRdb, only in-frame clones are kept and a portion is missing. V, J and clone size reflect that table, while D and trimming were determined from the DNA. The table includes fewer than 250,000 clones, approximately 88% detected once.

The chain employs TRBV29-1 and TRBJ1-1, with D uncertain. Sequencing input: PBMCs or T cells enriched from blood (not recorded which). This TCR derives from a woman aged 30 to 39 who had recovered from COVID-19. The CDR3 is CSGTVLNTEAFF. CDR3 nucleotides: TGCAGCGGTACAGTACTGAACACTGAAGCTTTCTTT. Supplemented by reference TRBV29-1 and TRBJ1-1, the full variable domain reads SAVISQKPSRDICQRGTSLTIQCQVDSQVTMMFWYRQQPGQSLTLIATANQGSEATYESGFVIDKFPISRPNLTFSTLTVSNMSPEDSSIYLCSGTVLNTEAFFGQGTRLTVV.